This T cell receptor beta chain was sequenced in a study of blood T cell repertoires in COVID-19. Background on the study: The cDNA or gDNA used as material had been derived from T cells, B-cell-depleted T cells, or PBMCs.

Produced via immunoSEQ multiplex PCR; TCRdb's table is partial and in-frame only. The sample records under 150,000 clones, around nine tenths being singletons. J lost 4 bases, V lost 6 bases, and 4 bases had no gene match. The CDR3 is made up of 15 amino acids. Germline CDR1 and CDR2: MNHNY and SVGAGI (reference sequence). The sequence came from a man in his fifties with active COVID-19. The chain uses TRBV6-6 and TRBJ2-5, with 14 nucleotides matching TRBD2. Sequencing was performed on peripheral blood. Here the CDR3 reads CASRAGLAGGETQYF. Here the CDR3 DNA reads TGTGCCAGCAGAGCAGGACTAGCGGGGGGAGAGACCCAGTACTTC.